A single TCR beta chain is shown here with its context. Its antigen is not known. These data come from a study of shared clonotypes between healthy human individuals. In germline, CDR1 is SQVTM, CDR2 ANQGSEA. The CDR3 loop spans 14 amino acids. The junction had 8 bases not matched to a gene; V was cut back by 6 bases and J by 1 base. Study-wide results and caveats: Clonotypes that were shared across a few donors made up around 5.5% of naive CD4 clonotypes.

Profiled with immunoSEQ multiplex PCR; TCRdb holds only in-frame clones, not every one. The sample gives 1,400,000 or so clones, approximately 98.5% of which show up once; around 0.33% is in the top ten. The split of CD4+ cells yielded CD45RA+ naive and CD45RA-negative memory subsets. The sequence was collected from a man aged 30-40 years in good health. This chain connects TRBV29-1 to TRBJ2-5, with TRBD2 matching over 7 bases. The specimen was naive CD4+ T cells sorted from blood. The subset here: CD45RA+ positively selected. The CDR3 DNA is TGCAGCGTGTTCACGGGAGGAACCCAAGAGACCCAGTACTTC. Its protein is CSVFTGGTQETQYF.